What follows are 11 T cell receptor beta chains derived from one specimen sequenced in a study of blood T cell repertoires in COVID-19. Only in-frame clones appear in the TCRdb table, and some are missing; sequencing was by immunoSEQ multiplex PCR. The repertoire holds over 300,000 clones, with around 89% as singletons. The sequencing input was peripheral blood. These receptors came from a man in his late teens or twenties with active or convalescent COVID-19.

The chain combines TRBV18 with TRBJ2-2; D gene unclear. This CDR3 spans 16 amino acids. V lost 4 bases to trimming and J lost 0 bases, with 12 bases between them. Per the germline V gene, CDR1 is KGHSH and CDR2 is LQKENI. The CDR3 loop reads CASSRNGNANTGELFF. CDR3 DNA sequence: TGTGCCAGCTCACGCAACGGTAACGCGAACACCGGGGAGCTGTTTTTT.

The V call is TRBV7-8, the J call TRBJ1-3; TRBD1 is a possible D gene (5 bases). The CDR3 has 15 amino acids. Trimming removed 2 bases from V and 6 bases from J, with 14 bases in between. Germline V gene sequence: CDR1 SGHVS, CDR2 FQNEAQ. The CDR3 spells CASSLNPGRENTIYF. The CDR3 DNA follows: TGTGCCAGCAGCTTAAATCCGGGGCGGGAAAACACCATATATTTT.

The J gene is TRBJ2-1, the V gene TRBV29-1; 9 bases are a match to TRBD2. The CDR3 runs to 16 residues. Germline trimming cut 6 bases from V and 8 bases from J; bases unmatched to any gene: 17. CDR1 SQVTM and CDR2 ANQGSEA come from the germline V gene. CDR3: CSVRLRAGGTMDEQFF. DNA for the CDR3: TGCAGCGTGCGCCTTCGGGCGGGGGGGACGATGGATGAGCAGTTCTTC.

This clone has just one count. This chain links TRBV18 with TRBJ2-7; 10 bases are a match to TRBD1. Germline assignment: CDR1 KGHSH and CDR2 LQKENI. The CDR3 runs 15 residues. V dropped 5 bases and J dropped 7; count of bases not matched to a gene: 11. The CDR3 nucleotides read TGTGCCAGCTCAATATCCGGGACAGGGGCTCGTGAGCAGTACTTC. Its protein is CASSISGTGAREQYF.

The V gene is TRBV19, the J gene TRBJ2-1; TRBD2 is a possible D gene (6 bases). Germline CDR1 and CDR2: LNHDA and SQIVND (reference sequence). The CDR3 length is 14 residues. Trimming took 6 bases from V and 5 from J, leaving 14 bases between them. The DNA for the CDR3 is TGTGCCAGTAGGTGGAGTAGCGGAAACAATGAGCAGTTCTTC. It translates to CASRWSSGNNEQFF.

This chain connects TRBV6-2 or TRBV6-3 to TRBJ2-1, with 10 bases fitting TRBD2. With V trimmed by 2 bases and J by 4 bases, 5 bases remained unmatched. This CDR3 has 16 residues. Germline values: CDR1 MNHEY, CDR2 SVGEGT. Here the CDR3 reads CASSYLASGSYNEQFF. DNA for the CDR3: TGTGCCAGCAGTTACCTAGCTAGCGGGAGTTACAATGAGCAGTTCTTC.

This chain joins TRBV2 and TRBJ2-7; 7 nucleotides align to TRBD1. There are 13 residues in the CDR3. Germline CDR1 is SNHLY and CDR2 is FYNNEI. V was pared by 9 bases and J by 6 bases, with 11 bases of the junction left unmatched. In DNA form, the CDR3 reads TGTGCCAGTGTTAGGGACAGCCTGGGCGAGCAGTACTTC. Its translation is CASVRDSLGEQYF.

The chain uses TRBV9 and TRBJ2-7; 7 bases map to TRBD2. J was trimmed by 9 bases and V by 1 base; bases with no gene match: 10. The germline V gene encodes CDR1 SGDLS and CDR2 YYNGEE. The CDR3 has 14 amino acids. The CDR3 is CASSVYEGGPLQYF. DNA of the CDR3: TGTGCCAGCAGCGTATACGAGGGAGGGCCGTTGCAGTACTTC. The complete variable domain, with remaining parts taken from reference TRBV9 and TRBJ2-7, reads DSGVTQTPKHLITATGQRVTLRCSPRSGDLSVYWYQQSLDQGLQFLIQYYNGEERAKGNILERFSAQQFPDLHSELNLSSLELGDSALYFCASSVYEGGPLQYFGPGTRLTVT.

This chain connects TRBV27 to TRBJ1-1; 8 bases align to TRBD1. J lost 7 bases, V lost 2 bases, and 6 bases had no gene match. The germline gives CDR1 MNHEY, CDR2 SMNVEV (reference sequence). The CDR3 sequence is 14 residues long. CDR3 sequence reads: CASSLRRGLNEAFF. Written as DNA, the CDR3 is TGTGCCAGCAGTTTACGCAGGGGGCTAAATGAAGCTTTCTTT.

This clone showed up just once. The chain couples TRBV21-1 to TRBJ2-3; the table names TRBD1, a call not compared with the DNA. TRBV21-1 is classified as a pseudogene. The length of the CDR3 is 17 residues. The CDR3 sequence is CASSKLVWTGRTDTQYF. The CDR3 region has the DNA TGTGCCAGCAGCAAACTGGTCTGGACAGGGAGAACAGATACGCAGTATTTT.

The chain employs TRBV7-2 and TRBJ2-2; tentative D call: TRBD1 (7 bases). V was clipped by 3 bases and J by 1 base, with 12 bases between them. This CDR3 comprises 16 residues. CDR1 and CDR2 from the germline V gene are SGHTA and FQGNSA. CDR3 DNA sequence: TGTGCCAGCAGCTTTCGACAGGGAGGGAACACCGGGGAGCTGTTTTTT. Translation: CASSFRQGGNTGELFF.